This entry is about one T cell receptor (beta chain). There is no known antigen for this receptor. Base qualities are not recorded, but no much larger clone differs from it by a single base. This entry comes from a study of cytomegalovirus exposure and HLA in healthy donors (dated by TCRdb to between 2016 and 2019). In the study overall: According to an earlier analysis of 587 of the donors, roughly 180 million T cells yielded roughly 110 million unique TCR beta sequences and more than 250 Gb of sequence data. Roughly 300 gigabases of sequencing data and approximately 92 million unique TCR sequences made up an early release that covered fewer than 650 HLA-typed donors. The genetic ancestry cluster associated with self-reported Caucasian donors included 65% to 90% of the approximately 400 genotyped donors. The aim of the study was to test whether cataloging public T cell receptors could identify signatures of past pathogen exposure. The study used immunosequencing to profile the T cell repertoires of approximately 690 subjects and linked those repertoires to cytomegalovirus serostatus. Besides the first cohort of roughly 660 subjects, a separate validation cohort made up of 120 different subjects was used. High-throughput TCR immunosequencing, statistical association of individual TCRs with disease status, and machine learning were combined to predict cytomegalovirus infection status. A later analysis re-analyzed previously published TCR beta repertoires from 660 or so donors and added high-resolution HLA genotyping to study TCR occurrence patterns. Rather than using new phenotypic data, the later analysis identified candidate immune exposures from TCR beta sequences and from how often those sequences occurred across donors. In an earlier analysis of around 540 of the donors, high-throughput TCR beta sequencing was used to judge whether each TCR beta V gene segment behaved as functional or pseudogenic. Donor age, sex, ethnicity and CMV serostatus were compiled alongside the repertoire data. A later genetic analysis took genome-wide SNP genotypes for 398 of the 666 donors and used that subset as a discovery cohort. Every discovery cohort repertoire had been produced on one sequencing platform. HLA typing included class I and class II loci at four-digit resolution. Typing coverage varied by locus: roughly 629-640 donors for A, B, C, DRB1 and DQB1; about 520 for DQA1; over 600 for DPA1; roughly 450 for DPB1. Five DR-DQ haplotypes were treated as single units for association and clustering because of strong linkage in the cohort. Among around 400 genotyped donors of the cohort, an average of approximately 240,000 unique TCR beta nucleotide sequences were sequenced per donor, 15% to 20% of them non-productive.

The cohort consisted of 670 or so healthy bone marrow donors. At the time of sampling, every cohort member was nominally healthy, though immune exposures that went unrecorded were likely present. The donor was CMV seropositive and belonged to the group of about 290 seropositive cohort members. A peripheral blood sample was collected from each donor, and TCR beta sequencing was performed on peripheral blood mononuclear cells. The Qiagen DNeasy Blood Extraction Kit was used to extract genomic DNA from the blood cell samples. Libraries came from the immunoSEQ multiplex PCR assay. A mixture of 60 forward primers for TCR Vbeta segments and 13 reverse primers for TCR Jbeta segments was used in the multiplex PCR. A multiplex PCR assay on genomic DNA amplified the CDR3 region of rearranged TCR beta genes. The Illumina HiSeq System was used to sequence the amplified TCR beta libraries as 87-base-pair reads. In the paper's pipeline: A later analysis tallied tens of millions of unique TCR beta chains across the 666 repertoires, and approximately 11 million of those chains were shared by two or more donors. Raw reads were error-corrected and collapsed into unique sequences by a nearest-neighbor algorithm in which closely related sequences were merged to remove PCR and sequencing errors. Alignment of CDR3 sequences to IMGT reference sequences was used to assign V, D and J gene segments. Each retained sequence needed at least a six-nucleotide match to both a V gene segment and a J gene segment. Rearrangements were called productive when the CDR3 lacked stop codons and stayed in frame with V and J; all others were non-productive. CDR3 was defined by IMGT convention, running from the second conserved V-encoded cysteine to the conserved J-encoded phenylalanine. The earlier analysis of approximately 590 of the donors excluded any sequence lacking an unambiguous match to a single V gene segment. In an earlier analysis of 450 to 750 of the donors, a V segment was called functional when productive rearrangements were above 56.7%, and segregating when the standard deviation between donors exceeded 5%. To diagnose cytomegalovirus status from the catalog of TCR beta chain sequences, a statistical classification framework was built. V and J gene assignment, in a later analysis, came from comparing TCR nucleotide sequences with IMGT/GENE-DB human TR gene sequences. In a later analysis, CDR3 sequences and most-parsimonious VDJ recombination scenarios were assigned using the TCRdist pipeline. A later analysis defined each TCR beta chain by its CDR3 amino acid sequence plus V-gene family, and excluded reads lacking a unique V-gene family. In a later analysis, 500 to 650 highly shared, low-generation-probability nucleotide sequences were removed to address suspected cross-contamination and a sequencing artifact. For each public chain, a later analysis derived a clonal expansion index from normalized ranks of inferred template counts within each repertoire. In a later analysis, generation probabilities were computed using a VDJ recombination model fitted to out-of-frame rearrangements, and the results were checked against IGoR. In a later analysis, TCR-TCR, TCR-HLA and TCR-CMV co-occurrence was scored with hypergeometric tests, and a repertoire-size bias correction was applied to TCR pairs. In a later analysis, false discovery rates were estimated by permuting HLA or CMV assignments 20 times. In a later analysis, co-occurring TCRs were grouped using DBSCAN, with TCRdist sequence similarity added in when clustering inside HLA-allele-positive subsets. Co-occurrence clustering excluded repertoires with fewer than 30,000 or more than 120,000 public chains, plus five with anomalous nucleotide sharing. TCRdb carries this immuneACCESS record with in-frame sequences only. Its versions omit some clonotypes, under half of them owing to an unresolved V gene in the studies checked, with the rest unexplained. That table is the source of V, J and clone size, and D and trimming were worked out from the DNA. A total of some 87,000 clones appear in this sample, over 70% of them only once. The ten largest clones add up to 5.5% to 7% of the sample.

The investigation overall reported the following: A later analysis found that TCR association rates varied across HLA loci, with DRB1 alleles showing the most associated TCRs and HLA-C alleles the fewest. Linkage disequilibrium might explain the correlated functional status among segregating V segments, but an unknown experimental factor could not be ruled out. Assigning TCR associations to individual alleles was difficult when HLA alleles, especially DR and DQ, strongly co-occurred. In the study, about 150 TCR beta chains were listed as associated with cytomegalovirus. In an earlier analysis of about 540 of the donors, most TCR beta V segments were observed in productive rearrangements about 87% or about 30% of the time, broadly matching IMGT annotations. In a later analysis, HLA-associated TCR beta chains showed more clonal expansion and lower generation probabilities than non-associated chains that were equally common. According to a later analysis, parvovirus B19, influenza, CMV and Epstein-Barr virus appeared linked to several top co-occurrence clusters. A later genetic analysis reported fewer N-insertions in productive TCRs among donors in an Asian-associated ancestry cluster than the approximately 700-donor mean. Because counts were too low, roughly 18 rarely observed V segments, including chromosome 9 orphons, were left out of the earlier analysis of about 500 of the donors. The classifier was reported to diagnose cytomegalovirus status with high specificity and sensitivity in both the original cohort and the validation cohort. A cluster of highly shared sequence variants was judged likely to represent a technical artifact of the sequencing pipeline. It was suggested by the authors that the approach could potentially be generalized to other disease states and immunological phenotypes. According to a later analysis, most CMV-associated TCR beta chains appeared to be HLA-restricted, and the HLA associations seemed to be driven largely by CMV exposure. Presence/absence analyses assumed roughly uniform sequencing depth across donors, an assumption that may not hold. An association between a missense DCLRE1C variant and V-gene and J-gene trimming of TCR beta chains was found in a later genetic analysis and replicated in an independent cohort. Because HLA typing was unavailable for some donors at each locus, only the typed subset was used in association tests. Across donors, most TCR sequences were observed very rarely, whereas some public TCRs were present in many individuals. A further reported finding was that TCR beta sequences accurately predicted the HLA-A and HLA-B alleles for most subjects in the first cohort. A later analysis associated 16,951 TCR beta sequences with specific HLA alleles at a false discovery rate of 0.05. The cohort was sequenced for TCR beta chains only, and without alpha or paired-chain data the features that could be detected were limited. Immune exposure information for the cohort was limited to CMV serostatus. In vitro tests confirmed that a few of the cytomegalovirus-associated TCR beta chains recognize cytomegalovirus antigens.

The clonotype comes from a man between 18 and 29 years old in good health and CMV-seropositive. Sequencing was carried out using PBMCs.

The CDR3 in this case is CASSAPTGSRTEAFF. The DNA sequence follows: TGTGCCAGCAGCGCCCCGACAGGATCTCGGACTGAAGCTTTCTTT. The chain was built from TRBV9 and TRBJ1-1, with TRBD1 tentatively as D gene (6 bases match). The CDR3, from cysteine to phenylalanine, totals 15 residues. Only the CDR3 DNA stays, 45 bases, in frame from base 1. The V end loses 3 bases and the J end loses 5 bases, and a stretch of 17 bases separates them. CDR1 and CDR2 are drawn from the germline V gene: SGDLS, YYNGEE.